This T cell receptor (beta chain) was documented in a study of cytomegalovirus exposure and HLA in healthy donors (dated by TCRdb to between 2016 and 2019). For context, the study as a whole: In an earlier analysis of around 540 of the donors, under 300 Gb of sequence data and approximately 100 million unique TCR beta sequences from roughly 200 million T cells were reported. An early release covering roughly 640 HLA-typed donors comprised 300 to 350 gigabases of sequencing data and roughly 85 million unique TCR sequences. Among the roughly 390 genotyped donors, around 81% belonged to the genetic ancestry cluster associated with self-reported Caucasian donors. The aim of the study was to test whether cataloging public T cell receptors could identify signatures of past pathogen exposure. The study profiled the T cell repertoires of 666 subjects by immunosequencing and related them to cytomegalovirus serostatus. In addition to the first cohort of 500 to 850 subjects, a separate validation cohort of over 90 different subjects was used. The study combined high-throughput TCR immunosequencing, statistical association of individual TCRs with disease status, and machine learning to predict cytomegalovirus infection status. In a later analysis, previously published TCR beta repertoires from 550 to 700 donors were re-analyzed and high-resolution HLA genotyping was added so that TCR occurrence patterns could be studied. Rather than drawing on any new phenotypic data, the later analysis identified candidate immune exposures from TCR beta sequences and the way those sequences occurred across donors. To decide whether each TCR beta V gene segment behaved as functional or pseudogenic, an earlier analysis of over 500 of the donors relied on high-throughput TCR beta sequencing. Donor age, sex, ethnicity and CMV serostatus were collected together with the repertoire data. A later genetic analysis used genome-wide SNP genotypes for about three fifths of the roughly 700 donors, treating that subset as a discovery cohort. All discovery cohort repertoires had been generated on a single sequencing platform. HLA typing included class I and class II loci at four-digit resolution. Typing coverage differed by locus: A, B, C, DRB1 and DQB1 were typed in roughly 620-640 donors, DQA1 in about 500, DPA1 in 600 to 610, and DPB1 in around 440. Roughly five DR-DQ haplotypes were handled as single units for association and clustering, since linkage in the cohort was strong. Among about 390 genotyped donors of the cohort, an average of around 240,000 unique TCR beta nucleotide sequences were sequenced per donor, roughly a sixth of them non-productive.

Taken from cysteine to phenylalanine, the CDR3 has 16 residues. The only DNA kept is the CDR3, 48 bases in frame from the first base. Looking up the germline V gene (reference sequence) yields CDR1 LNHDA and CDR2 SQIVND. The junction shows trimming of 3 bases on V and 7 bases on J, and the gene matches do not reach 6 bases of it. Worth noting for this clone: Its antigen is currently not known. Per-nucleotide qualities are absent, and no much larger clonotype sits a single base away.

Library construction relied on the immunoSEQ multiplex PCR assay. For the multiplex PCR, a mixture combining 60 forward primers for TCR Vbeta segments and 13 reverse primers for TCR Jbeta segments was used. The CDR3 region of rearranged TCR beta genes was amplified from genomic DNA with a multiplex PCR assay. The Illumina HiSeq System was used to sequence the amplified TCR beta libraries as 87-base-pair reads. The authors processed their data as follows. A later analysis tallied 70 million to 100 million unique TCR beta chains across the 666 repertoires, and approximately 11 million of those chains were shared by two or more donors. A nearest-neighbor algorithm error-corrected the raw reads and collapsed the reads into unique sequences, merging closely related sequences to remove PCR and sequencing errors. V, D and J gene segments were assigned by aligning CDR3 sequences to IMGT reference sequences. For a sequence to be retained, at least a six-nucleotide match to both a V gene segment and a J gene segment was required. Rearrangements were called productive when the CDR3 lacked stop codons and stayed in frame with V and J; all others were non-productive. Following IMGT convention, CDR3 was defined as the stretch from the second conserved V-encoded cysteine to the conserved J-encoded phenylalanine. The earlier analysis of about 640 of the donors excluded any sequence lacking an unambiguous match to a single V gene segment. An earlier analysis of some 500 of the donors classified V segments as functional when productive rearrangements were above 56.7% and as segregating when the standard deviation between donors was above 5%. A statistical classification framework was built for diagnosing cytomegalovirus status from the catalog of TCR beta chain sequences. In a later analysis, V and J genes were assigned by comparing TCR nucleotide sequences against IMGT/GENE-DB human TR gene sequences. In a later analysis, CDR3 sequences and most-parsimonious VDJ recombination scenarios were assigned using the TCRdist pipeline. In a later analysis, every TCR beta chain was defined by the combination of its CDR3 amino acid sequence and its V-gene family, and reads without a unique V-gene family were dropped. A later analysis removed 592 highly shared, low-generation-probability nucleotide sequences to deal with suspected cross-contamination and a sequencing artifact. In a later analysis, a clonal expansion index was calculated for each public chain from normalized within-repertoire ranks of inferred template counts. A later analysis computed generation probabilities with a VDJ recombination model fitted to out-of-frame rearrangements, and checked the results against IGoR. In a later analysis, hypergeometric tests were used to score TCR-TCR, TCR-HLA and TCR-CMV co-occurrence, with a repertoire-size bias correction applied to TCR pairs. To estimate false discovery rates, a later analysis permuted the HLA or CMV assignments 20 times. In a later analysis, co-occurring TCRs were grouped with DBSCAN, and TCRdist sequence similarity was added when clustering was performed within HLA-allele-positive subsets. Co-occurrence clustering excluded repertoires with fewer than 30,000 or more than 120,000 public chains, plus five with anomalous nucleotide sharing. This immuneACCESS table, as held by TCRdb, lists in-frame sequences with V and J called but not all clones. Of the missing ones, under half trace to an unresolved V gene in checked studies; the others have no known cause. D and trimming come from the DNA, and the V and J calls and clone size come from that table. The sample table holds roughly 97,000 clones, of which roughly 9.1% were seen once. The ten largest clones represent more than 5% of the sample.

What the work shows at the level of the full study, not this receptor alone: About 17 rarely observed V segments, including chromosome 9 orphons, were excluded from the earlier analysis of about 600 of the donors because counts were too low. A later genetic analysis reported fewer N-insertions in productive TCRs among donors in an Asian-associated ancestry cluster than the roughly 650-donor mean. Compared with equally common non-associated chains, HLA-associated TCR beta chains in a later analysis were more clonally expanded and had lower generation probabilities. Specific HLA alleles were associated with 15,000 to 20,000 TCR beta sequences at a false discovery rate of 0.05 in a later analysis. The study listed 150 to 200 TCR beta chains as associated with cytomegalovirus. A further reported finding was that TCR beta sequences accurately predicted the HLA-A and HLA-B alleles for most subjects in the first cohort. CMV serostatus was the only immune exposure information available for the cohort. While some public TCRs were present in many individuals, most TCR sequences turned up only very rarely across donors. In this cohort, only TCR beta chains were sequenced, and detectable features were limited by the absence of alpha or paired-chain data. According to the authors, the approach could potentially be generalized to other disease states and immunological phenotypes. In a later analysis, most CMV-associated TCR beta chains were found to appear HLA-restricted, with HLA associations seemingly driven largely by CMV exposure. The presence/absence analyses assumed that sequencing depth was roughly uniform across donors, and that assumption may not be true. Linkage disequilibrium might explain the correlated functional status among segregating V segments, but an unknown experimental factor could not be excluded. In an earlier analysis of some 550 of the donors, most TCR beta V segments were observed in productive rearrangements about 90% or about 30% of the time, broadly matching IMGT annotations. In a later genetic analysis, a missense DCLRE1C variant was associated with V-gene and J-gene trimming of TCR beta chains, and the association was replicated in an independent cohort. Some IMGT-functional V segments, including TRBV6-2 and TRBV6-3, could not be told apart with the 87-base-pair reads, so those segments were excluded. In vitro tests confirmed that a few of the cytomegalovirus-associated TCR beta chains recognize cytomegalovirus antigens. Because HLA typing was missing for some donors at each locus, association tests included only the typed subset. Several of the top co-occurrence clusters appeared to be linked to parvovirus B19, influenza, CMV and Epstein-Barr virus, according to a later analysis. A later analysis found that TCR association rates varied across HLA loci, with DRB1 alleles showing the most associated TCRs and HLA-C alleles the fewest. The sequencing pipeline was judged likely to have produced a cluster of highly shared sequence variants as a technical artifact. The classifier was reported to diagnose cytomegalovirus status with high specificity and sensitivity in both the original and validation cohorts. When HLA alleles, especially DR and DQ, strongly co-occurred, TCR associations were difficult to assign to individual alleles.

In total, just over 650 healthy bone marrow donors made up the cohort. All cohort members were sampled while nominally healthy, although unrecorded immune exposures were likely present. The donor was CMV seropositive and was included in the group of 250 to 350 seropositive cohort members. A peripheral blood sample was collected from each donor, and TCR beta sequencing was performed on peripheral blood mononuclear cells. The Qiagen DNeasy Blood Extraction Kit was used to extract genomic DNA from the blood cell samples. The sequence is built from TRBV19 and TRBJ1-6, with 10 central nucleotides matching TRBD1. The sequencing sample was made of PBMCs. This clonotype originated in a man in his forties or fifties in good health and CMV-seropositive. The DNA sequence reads TGTGCCAGTAGTATGTGGACAGGGGGAAACAATTCACCCCTCCACTTT. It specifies CASSMWTGGNNSPLHF.